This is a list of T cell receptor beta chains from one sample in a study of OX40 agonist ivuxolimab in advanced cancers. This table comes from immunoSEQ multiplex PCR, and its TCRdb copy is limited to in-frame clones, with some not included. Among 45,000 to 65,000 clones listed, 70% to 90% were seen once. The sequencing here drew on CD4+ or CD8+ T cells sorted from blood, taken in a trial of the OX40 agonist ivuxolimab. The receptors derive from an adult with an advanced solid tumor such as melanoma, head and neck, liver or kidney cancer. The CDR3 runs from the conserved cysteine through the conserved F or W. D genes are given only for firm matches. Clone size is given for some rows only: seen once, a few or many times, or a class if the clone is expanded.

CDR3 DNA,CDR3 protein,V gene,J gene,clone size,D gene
TGTGCCAGCAGTGGGGGGACAGGGGGTAATGAAAAACTGTTTTTT,CASSGGTGGNEKLFF,TRBV6-5,TRBJ1-4,-,TRBD1
TGTGCCAGCAGTGAATGGGACACTAGCTTCAACACCGGGGAGCTGTTTTTT,CASSEWDTSFNTGELFF,TRBV2,TRBJ2-2,-,-
TGTGCCGCCCGGACCGGTAACTATGGCTACACCTTC,CAARTGNYGYTF,TRBV19,TRBJ1-2,-,-
TGTGCCAGCAGAAAGGGACAGCCAAGGGATACGCAGTATTTT,CASRKGQPRDTQYF,TRBV6-4,TRBJ2-3,-,TRBD1
TGTGCCAGCAGTGAAGCGTTAACAGGGGATAGCAATCAGCCCCAGCATTTT,CASSEALTGDSNQPQHF,TRBV2,TRBJ1-5,-,TRBD1
TGTGCCAGCAGTTTTAGGACAGGGGGTCAGCCCCAGCATTTT,CASSFRTGGQPQHF,TRBV27,TRBJ1-5,few,TRBD1
TGCGCCAGCTCCCTGGGACTAGCGGAAGAGCAGTACTTC,CASSLGLAEEQYF,TRBV10-1,TRBJ2-7,-,TRBD2
TGTGCCAGCAGTTTATCGATCGGACAGCCCTATGGCTACACCTTC,CASSLSIGQPYGYTF,TRBV27,TRBJ1-2,-,-
TGTGCCAGCAGAACTAGCGGGGGGGCGGGAGATACGCAGTATTTT,CASRTSGGAGDTQYF,TRBV6-5,TRBJ2-3,-,TRBD2
TGTGCCAGCAGCAAATCAGGGGGCGCCGGCAATCAGCCCCAGCATTTT,CASSKSGGAGNQPQHF,TRBV5-4,TRBJ1-5,-,TRBD1